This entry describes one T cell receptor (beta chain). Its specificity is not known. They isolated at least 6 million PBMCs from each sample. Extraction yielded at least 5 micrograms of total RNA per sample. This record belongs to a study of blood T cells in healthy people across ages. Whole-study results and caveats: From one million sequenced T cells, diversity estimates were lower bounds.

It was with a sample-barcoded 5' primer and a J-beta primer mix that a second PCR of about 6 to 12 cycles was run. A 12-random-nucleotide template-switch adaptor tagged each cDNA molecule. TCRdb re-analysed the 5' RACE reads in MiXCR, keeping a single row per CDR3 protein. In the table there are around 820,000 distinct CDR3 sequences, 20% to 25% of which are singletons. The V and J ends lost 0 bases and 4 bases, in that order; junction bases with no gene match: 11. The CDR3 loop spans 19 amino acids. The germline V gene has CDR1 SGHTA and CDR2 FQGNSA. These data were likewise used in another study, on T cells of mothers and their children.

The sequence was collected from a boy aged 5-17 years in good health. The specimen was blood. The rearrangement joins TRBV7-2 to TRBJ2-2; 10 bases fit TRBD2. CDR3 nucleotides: TGTGCCAGCAGCTTAGCGCGTGGGATAGCGGGGGGTCTCACCGGGGAGCTGTTTTTT. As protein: CASSLARGIAGGLTGELFF.